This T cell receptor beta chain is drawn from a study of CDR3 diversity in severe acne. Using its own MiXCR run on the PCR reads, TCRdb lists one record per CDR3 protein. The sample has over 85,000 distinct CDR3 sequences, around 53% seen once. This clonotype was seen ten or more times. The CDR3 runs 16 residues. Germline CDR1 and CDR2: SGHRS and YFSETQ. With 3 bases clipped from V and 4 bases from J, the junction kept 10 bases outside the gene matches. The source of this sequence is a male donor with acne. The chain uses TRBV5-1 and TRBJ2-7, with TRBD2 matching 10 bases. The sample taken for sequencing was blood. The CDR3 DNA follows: TGCGCCAGCAGCTCAGGGGAAGGGGGACTAGCGTACGAGCAGTACTTC. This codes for CASSSGEGGLAYEQYF. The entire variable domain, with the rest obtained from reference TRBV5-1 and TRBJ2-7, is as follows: KAGVTQTPRYLIKTRGQQVTLSCSPISGHRSVSWYQQTPGQGLQFLFEYFSETQRNKGNFPGRFSGRQFSNSRSEMNVSTLELGDSALYLCASSSGEGGLAYEQYFGPGTRLTVT.